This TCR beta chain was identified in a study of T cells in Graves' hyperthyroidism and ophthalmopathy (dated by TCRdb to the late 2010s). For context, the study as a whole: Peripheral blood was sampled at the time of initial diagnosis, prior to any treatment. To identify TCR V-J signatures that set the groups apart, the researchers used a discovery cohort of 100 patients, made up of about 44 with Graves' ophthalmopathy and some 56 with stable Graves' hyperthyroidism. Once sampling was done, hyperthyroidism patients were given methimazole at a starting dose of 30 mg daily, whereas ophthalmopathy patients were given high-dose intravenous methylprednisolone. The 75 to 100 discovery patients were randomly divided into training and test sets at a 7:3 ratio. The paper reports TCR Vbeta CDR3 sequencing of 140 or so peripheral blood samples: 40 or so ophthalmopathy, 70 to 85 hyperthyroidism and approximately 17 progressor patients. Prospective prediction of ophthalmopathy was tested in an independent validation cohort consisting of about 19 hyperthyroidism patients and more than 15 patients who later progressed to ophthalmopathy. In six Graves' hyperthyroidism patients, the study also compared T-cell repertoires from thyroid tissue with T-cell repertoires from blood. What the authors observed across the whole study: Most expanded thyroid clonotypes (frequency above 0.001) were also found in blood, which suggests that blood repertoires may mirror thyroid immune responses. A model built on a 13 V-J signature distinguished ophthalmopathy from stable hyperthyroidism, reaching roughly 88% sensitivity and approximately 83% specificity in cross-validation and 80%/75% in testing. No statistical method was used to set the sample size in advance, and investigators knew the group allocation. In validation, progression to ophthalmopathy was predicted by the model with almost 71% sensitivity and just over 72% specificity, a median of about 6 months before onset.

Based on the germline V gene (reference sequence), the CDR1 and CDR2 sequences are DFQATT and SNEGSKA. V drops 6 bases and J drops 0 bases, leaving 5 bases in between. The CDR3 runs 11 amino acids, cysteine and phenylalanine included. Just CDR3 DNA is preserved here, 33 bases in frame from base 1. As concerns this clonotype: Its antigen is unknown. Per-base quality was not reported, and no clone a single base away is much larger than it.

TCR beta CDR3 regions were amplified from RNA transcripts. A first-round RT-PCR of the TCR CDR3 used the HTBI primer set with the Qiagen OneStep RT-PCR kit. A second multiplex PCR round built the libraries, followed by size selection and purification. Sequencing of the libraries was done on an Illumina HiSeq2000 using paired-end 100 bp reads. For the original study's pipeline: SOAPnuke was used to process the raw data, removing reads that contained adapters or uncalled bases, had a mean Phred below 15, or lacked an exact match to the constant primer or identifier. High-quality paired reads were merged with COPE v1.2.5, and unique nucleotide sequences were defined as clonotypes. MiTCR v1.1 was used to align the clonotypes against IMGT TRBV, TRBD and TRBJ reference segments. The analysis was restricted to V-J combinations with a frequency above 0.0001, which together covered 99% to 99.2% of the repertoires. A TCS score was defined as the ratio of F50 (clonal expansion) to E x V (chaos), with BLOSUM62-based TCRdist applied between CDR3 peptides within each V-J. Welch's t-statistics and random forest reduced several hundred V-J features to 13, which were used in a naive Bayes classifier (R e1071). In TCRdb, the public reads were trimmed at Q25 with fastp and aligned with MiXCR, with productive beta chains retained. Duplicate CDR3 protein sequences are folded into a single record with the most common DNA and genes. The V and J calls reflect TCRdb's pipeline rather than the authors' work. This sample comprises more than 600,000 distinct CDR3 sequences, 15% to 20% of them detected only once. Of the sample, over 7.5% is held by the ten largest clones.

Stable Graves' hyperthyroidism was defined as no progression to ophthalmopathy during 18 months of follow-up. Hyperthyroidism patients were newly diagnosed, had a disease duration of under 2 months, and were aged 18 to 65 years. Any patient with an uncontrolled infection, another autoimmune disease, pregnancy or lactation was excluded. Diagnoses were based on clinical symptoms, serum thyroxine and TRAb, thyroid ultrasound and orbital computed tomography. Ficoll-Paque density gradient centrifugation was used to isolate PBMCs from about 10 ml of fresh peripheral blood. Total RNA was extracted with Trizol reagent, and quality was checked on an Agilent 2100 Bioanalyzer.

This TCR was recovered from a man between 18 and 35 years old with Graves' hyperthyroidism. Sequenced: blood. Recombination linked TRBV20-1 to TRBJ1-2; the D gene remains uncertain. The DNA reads TGCAGTGCGGCAGCTAACTATGGCTACACCTTC. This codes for CSAAANYGYTF.